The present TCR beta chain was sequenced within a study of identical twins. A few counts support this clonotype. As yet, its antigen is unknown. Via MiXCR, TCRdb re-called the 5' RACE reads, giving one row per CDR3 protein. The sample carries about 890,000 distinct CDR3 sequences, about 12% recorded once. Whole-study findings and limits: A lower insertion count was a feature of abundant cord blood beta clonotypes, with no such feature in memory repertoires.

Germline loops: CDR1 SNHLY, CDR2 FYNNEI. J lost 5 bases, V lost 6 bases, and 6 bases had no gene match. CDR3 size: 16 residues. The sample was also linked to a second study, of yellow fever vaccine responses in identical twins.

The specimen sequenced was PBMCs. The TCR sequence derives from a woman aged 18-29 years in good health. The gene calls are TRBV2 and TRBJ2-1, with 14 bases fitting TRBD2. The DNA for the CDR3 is TGTGCCAGCAGCCGGACTAGCGGGAGGTCGAACAATGAGCAGTTCTTC. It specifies CASSRTSGRSNNEQFF.